This T cell receptor beta chain came from a study of blood T cell repertoires in COVID-19. Study information: Samples taken during acute and convalescent COVID-19 were collected in the United States, Italy and Spain.

The V and J ends lost 6 bases and 3 bases, in that order; junction bases with no gene match: 10. The length of the CDR3 is 15 residues. CDR1 and CDR2 (germline): MNHNY, SVGAGI (reference sequence). Original methodology: Scientists estimated how many nucleated cells there were by amplifying reference gene primers. Here immunoSEQ multiplex PCR was the method, and the copy in TCRdb shows in-frame clones only, minus some. The DNA was the basis for D and trimming; V, J and clone size are from that table. The data hold about 200,000 clones, with roughly four fifths observed a single time. The V gene is TRBV6-6, the J gene TRBJ1-1, with TRBD1 identical over 7 bases. Material: peripheral blood. The sequence was obtained from a woman aged 70-85 years with active or convalescent COVID-19. CDR3 residues: CASRPPGTADTEAFF. The DNA of the CDR3 is TGTGCCAGCAGACCGCCCGGGACAGCTGACACTGAAGCTTTCTTT.